This TCR beta chain was sequenced in a study of tumor and adjacent non-tumor tissue in lung cancer. This clonotype was found once. A read error may explain this, as a much larger clone is one base away. Likely a read error: the CDR3 ends without its conserved phenylalanine or tryptophan. This sample's RNA came from whole unsorted tissue. This non-tumor lung sample came from over 3 cm beyond the tumor edge. TCRbeta libraries were built with three rounds of nested PCR, modified from ARM-PCR. TCRdb recomputed calls from the multiplex PCR reads with MiXCR, one row per CDR3 protein. The sample records about 100,000 distinct CDR3 sequences, more than 55% being singletons. The CDR3 runs 14 residues. V lost 3 bases and J 5 bases, leaving 13 bases between the germline ends. Germline V lookup: CDR1 DFQATT, CDR2 SNEGSKA (reference sequence).

Sequenced material: distant non-tumor lung tissue. V is TRBV20-1 and J is TRBJ2-2; D remains unclear. The sequence was obtained from a man aged 25-40 years with non-small cell lung cancer. The CDR3 DNA sequence: TGCAGTGCTAGGGTTAACGCGTGGACCGGGGAGCTGTTTTTA. Translated: CSARVNAWTGELFL.